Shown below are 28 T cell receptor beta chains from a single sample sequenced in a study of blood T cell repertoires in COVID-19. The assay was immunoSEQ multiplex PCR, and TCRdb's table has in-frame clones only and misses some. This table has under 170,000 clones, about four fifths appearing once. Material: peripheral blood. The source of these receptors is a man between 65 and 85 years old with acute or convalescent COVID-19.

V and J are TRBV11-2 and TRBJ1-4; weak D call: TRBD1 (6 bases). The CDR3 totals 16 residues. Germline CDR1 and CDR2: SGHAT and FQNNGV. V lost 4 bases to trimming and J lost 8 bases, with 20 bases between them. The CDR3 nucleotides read TGTGCCAGCAGCTCCCCCGGGACAAACCGGGGCGAAAAACTGTTTTTT. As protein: CASSSPGTNRGEKLFF.

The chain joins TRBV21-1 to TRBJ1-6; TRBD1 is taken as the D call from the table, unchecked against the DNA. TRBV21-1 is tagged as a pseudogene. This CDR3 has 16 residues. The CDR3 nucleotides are TGTGCCAGCAGCAGGGGACAGGAAGAACTTAATTCACCCCTCCACTTT. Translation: CASSRGQEELNSPLHF.

CDR3 region: CASSLAWRNEHNEQFF. Written as DNA, the CDR3 is TGTGCCAGCAGCCTTGCCTGGCGGAACGAGCACAATGAGCAGTTCTTC. The chain joins TRBV3-1 (or the pseudogene TRBV3-2) to TRBJ2-1; D not resolved. V dropped 4 bases and J dropped 5 bases, with 18 bases sitting between them. CDR3 length equals 16 residues. Germline V gene sequence: CDR1 LGHDT, CDR2 YNNKEL (reference sequence).

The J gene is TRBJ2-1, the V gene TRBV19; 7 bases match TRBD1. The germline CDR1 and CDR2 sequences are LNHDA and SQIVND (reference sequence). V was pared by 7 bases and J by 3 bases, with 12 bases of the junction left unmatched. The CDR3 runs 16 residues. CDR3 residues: CASMAGRDRDYNEQFF. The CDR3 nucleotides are TGTGCCAGTATGGCAGGCCGGGACAGAGACTACAATGAGCAGTTCTTC.

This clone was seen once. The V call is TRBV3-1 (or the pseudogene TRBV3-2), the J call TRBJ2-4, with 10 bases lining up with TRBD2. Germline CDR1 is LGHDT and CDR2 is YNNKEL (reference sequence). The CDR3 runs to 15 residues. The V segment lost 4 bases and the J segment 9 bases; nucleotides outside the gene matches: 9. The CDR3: CASSPTRTSGGIQYF. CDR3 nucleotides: TGTGCCAGCAGCCCAACTAGGACTAGCGGTGGCATTCAGTACTTC.

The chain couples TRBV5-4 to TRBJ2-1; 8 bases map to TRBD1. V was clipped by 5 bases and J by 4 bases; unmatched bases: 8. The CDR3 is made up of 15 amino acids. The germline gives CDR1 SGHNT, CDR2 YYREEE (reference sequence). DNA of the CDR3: TGTGCCAGCAGAACCCAGGGGGCGGGTTACAATGAGCAGTTCTTC. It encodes CASRTQGAGYNEQFF.

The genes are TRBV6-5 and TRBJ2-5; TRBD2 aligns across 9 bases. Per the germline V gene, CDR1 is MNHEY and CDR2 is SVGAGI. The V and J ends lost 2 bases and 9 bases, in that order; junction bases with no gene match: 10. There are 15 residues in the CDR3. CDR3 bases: TGTGCCAGCAGTTACAGGGGCGGGAGGGGTCAGGCCCAGTACTTC. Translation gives CASSYRGGRGQAQYF.

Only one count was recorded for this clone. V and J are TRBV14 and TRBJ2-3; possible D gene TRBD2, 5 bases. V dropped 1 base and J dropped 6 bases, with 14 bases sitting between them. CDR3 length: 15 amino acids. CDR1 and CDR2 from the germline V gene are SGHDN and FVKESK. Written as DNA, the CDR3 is TGTGCCAGCAGCCAAGGTCTAGCCGGTGTGGATACGCAGTATTTT. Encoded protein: CASSQGLAGVDTQYF.

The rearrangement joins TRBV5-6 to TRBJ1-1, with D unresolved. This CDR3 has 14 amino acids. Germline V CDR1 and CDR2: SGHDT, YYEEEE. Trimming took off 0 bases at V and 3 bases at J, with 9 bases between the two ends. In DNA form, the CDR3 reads TGTGCCAGCAGCTTGGGAGGAGCGGACACTGAAGCTTTCTTT. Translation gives CASSLGGADTEAFF.

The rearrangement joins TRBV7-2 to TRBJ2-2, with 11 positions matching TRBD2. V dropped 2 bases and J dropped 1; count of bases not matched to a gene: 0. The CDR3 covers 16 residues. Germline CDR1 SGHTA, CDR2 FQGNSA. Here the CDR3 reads CASSLLAGGNTGELFF. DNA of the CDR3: TGTGCCAGCAGCTTACTAGCGGGGGGGAACACCGGGGAGCTGTTTTTT.

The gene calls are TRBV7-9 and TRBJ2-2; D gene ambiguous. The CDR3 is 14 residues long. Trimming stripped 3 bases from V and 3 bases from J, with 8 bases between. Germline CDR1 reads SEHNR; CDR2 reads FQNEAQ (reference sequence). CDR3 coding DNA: TGTGCCAGCAGCTTGGCTTCGTACACCGGGGAGCTGTTTTTT. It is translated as CASSLASYTGELFF.

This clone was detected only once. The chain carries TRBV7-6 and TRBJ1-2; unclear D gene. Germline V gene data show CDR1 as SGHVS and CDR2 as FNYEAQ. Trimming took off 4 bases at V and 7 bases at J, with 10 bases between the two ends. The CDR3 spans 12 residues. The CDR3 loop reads CASSSLDSGYTF. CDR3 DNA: TGTGCCAGCAGCTCCCTGGACTCTGGCTACACCTTC.

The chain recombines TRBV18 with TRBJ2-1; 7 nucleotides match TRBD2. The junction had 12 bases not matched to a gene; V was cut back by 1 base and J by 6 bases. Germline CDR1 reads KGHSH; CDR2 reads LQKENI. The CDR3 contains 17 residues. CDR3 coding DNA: TGTGCCAGCTCACCACTAGAAACCGGGACTAACAGCAATGAGCAGTTCTTC. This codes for CASSPLETGTNSNEQFF.

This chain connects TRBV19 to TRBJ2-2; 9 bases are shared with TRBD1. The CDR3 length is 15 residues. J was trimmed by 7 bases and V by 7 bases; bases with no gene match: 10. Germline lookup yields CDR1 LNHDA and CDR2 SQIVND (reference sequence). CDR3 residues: CASTLPGQGRGELFF. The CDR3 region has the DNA TGTGCCAGTACCCTTCCGGGACAGGGACGCGGGGAGCTGTTTTTT. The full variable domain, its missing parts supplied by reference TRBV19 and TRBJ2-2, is DGGITQSPKYLFRKEGQNVTLSCEQNLNHDAMYWYRQDPGQGLRLIYYSQIVNDFQKGDIAEGYSVSREKKESFPLTVTSAQKNPTAFYLCASTLPGQGRGELFFGEGSRLTVL.

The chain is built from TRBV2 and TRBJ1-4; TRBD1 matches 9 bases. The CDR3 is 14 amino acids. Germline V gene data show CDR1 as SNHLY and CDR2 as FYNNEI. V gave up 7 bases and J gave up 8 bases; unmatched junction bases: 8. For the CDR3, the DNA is TGTGCCAGCAACCGGGGGACAGGGCCCGAAAAACTGTTTTTT. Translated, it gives CASNRGTGPEKLFF. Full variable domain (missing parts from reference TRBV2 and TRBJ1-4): EPEVTQTPSHQVTQMGQEVILRCVPISNHLYFYWYRQILGQKVEFLVSFYNNEISEKSEIFDDQFSVERPDGSNFTLKIRSTKLEDSAMYFCASNRGTGPEKLFFGSGTQLSVL.

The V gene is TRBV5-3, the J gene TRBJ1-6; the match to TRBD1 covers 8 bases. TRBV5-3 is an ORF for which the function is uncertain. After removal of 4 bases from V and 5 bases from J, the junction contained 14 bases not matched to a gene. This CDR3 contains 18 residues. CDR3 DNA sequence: TGTGCCAGAAGCCCCGGACAGGGACACCTGTTGAATAATTCACCCCTCCACTTT. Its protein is CARSPGQGHLLNNSPLHF.

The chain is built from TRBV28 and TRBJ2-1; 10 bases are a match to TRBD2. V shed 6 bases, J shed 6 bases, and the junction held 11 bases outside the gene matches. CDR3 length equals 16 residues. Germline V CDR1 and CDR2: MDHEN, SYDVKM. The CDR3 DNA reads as TGTGCCAGCAGCCAAGCCCTAGCGGGGGTGATCAATGAGCAGTTCTTC. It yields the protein CASSQALAGVINEQFF.

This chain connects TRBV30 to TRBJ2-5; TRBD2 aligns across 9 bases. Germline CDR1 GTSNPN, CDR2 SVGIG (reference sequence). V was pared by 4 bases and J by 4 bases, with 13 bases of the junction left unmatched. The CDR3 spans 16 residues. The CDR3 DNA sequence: TGTGCCTGGATTCTTCATCCAGCGGGGGGACGAGAGACCCAGTACTTC. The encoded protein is CAWILHPAGGRETQYF.

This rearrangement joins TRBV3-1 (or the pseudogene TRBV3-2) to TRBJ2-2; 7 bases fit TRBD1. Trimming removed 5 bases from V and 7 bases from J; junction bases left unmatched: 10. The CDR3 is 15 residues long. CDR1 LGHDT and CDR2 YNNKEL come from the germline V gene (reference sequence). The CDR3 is CASSKGGRVNGELFF. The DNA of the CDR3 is TGTGCCAGCAGCAAAGGGGGCCGGGTAAACGGGGAGCTGTTTTTT.

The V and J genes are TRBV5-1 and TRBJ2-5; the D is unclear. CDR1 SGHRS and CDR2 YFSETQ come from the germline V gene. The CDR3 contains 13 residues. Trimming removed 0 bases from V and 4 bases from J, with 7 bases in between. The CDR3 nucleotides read TGCGCCAGCAGCTTGGCTCTGTTAGAGACCCAGTACTTC. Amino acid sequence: CASSLALLETQYF. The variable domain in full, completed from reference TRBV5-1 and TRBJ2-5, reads KAGVTQTPRYLIKTRGQQVTLSCSPISGHRSVSWYQQTPGQGLQFLFEYFSETQRNKGNFPGRFSGRQFSNSRSEMNVSTLELGDSALYLCASSLALLETQYFGPGTRLLVL.

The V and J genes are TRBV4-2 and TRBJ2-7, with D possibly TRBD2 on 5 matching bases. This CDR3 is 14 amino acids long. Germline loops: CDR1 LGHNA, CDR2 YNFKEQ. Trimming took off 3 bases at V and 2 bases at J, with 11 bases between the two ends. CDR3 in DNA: TGTGCCAGCAGCCAGGAACTAGGACCCTACGAGCAGTACTTC. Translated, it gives CASSQELGPYEQYF.

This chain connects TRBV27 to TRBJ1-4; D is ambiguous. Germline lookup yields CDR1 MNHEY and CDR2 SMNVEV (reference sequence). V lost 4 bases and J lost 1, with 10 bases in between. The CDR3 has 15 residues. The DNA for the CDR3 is TGTGCCAGCAGTTCGTACAGATTAACTAATGAAAAACTGTTTTTT. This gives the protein CASSSYRLTNEKLFF.

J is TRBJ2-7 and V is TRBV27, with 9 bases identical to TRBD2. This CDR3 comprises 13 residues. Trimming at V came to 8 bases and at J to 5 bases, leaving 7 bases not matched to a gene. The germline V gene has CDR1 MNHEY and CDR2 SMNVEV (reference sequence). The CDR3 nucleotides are TGTGCCAGCGCGGGAGGGGGGGCCCACGAGCAGTACTTC. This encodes CASAGGGAHEQYF.

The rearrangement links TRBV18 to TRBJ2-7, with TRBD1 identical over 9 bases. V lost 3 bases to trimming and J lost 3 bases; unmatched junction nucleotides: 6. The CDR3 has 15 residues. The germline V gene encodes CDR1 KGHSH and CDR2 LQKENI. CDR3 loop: CASSPTGTGNYEQYF. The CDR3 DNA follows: TGTGCCAGCTCACCGACCGGGACAGGGAACTACGAGCAGTACTTC.

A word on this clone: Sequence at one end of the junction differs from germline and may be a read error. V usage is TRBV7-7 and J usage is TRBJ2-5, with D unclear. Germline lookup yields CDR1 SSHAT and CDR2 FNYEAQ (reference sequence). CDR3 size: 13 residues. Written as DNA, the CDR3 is TGTGCTAGCAGCTTAGCCCTGAGGGAGACCCAGTACTTC. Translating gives CASSLALRETQYF.

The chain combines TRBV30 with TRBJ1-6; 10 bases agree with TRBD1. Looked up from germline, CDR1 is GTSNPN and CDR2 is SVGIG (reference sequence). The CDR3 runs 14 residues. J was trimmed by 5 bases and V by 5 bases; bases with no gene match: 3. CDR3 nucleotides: TGTGCCTGGGGACAGGGGGGGCATAATTCACCCCTCCACTTT. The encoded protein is CAWGQGGHNSPLHF.

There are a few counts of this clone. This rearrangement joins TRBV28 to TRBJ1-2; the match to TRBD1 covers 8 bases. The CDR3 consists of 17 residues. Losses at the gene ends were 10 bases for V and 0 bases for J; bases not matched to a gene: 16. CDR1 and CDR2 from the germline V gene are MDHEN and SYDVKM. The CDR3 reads CAIPSRGQGMPNYGYTF. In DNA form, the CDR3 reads TGTGCCATTCCATCTAGAGGACAGGGAATGCCTAACTATGGCTACACCTTC.

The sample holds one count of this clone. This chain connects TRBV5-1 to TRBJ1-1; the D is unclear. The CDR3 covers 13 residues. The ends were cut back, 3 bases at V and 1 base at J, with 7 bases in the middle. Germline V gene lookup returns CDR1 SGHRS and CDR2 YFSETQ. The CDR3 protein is CASSSIPNTEAFF. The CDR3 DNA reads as TGCGCCAGCAGCTCAATTCCGAACACTGAAGCTTTCTTT. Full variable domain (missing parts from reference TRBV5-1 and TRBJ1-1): KAGVTQTPRYLIKTRGQQVTLSCSPISGHRSVSWYQQTPGQGLQFLFEYFSETQRNKGNFPGRFSGRQFSNSRSEMNVSTLELGDSALYLCASSSIPNTEAFFGQGTRLTVV.